A selection of T cell receptor beta chains follows, all from one sample in a study of blood T cells in healthy people across ages. TCRdb fed the 5' RACE reads into MiXCR, producing one record per CDR3 protein. The sample lists some 1.5 million distinct CDR3 sequences; roughly 27% were seen once. The sample was blood. The origin of the receptors is a woman younger than 45 in good health. The CDR3 runs from the conserved cysteine through the conserved F or W. Each record gives: D gene, clone size, V gene, J gene, CDR3 DNA, CDR3 protein. The D gene is left open where the match is weak. Clone size is shown for a subset of rows, as once, few, many or a class of expanded clone.

>NA|few|TRBV7-8|TRBJ2-1
TGTGCCAGCAGCTATCGAGCAGGAGTAAATGAGCAGTTCTTC
CASSYRAGVNEQFF
>NA|few|TRBV12-3/TRBV12-4|TRBJ2-3
TGTGCCAGCAGTTTACCCGGACGTGGCACAGATACGCAGTATTTT
CASSLPGRGTDTQYF
>NA|NA|TRBV29-1|TRBJ1-2
TGCAGCGTTGAAACTAACTATGGCTACACCTTC
CSVETNYGYTF
>TRBD1|NA|TRBV18|TRBJ1-5
TGTGCCAGCTCAGAAGACAGGGTGCCGAATCAGCCCCAGCATTTT
CASSEDRVPNQPQHF
>NA|NA|TRBV6-5|TRBJ2-3
NA
CASSWGRGSTDTLYF
>NA|NA|TRBV30|TRBJ1-2
TGTGCCTGGAGTGTACGAGGGGATGGCTACACCTTC
CAWSVRGDGYTF
>NA|NA|TRBV12-3/TRBV12-4|TRBJ1-1
TGTGCCAGCAGTTTCGGGGGCGGGGGGCGTAAAGCTTTCTTT
CASSFGGGGRKAFF
>NA|NA|TRBV7-9|TRBJ2-5
TGTGCCAGCAGCCAAAGCGACAGTGAAGAGACCCAGTACTTC
CASSQSDSEETQYF
>NA|many|TRBV12-3/TRBV12-4|TRBJ1-6
TGTGCCAGCTCACCAGATAATTCACCCCTCCACTTT
CASSPDNSPLHF
>NA|NA|TRBV24-1|TRBJ2-5
TGTGCCACCGAGGACGGCCACGGGACCCAGTACTTC
CATEDGHGTQYF
>TRBD1|NA|TRBV2|TRBJ2-3
TGTGCCAGCACGCCGGGACAGGGGAGGCCCAGGGGCGATACGCAGTATTTT
CASTPGQGRPRGDTQYF
>NA|NA|TRBV6-5|TRBJ1-1
TGTGCCAGCAGTTACGACCTAGAAGCTTTCTTT
CASSYDLEAFF
>TRBD1|few|TRBV28|TRBJ2-5
TGTGCCAGCACCCAGCCCGGGACAGGGGGCGATGAGACCCAGTACTTC
CASTQPGTGGDETQYF
>NA|NA|TRBV3-1|TRBJ2-1
TGTGCCAACAGCCTGACTTCCCTTGGGACGGAGCAGTTCTTC
CANSLTSLGTEQFF
>TRBD1|NA|TRBV10-3|TRBJ1-2
TGTGCCATCAGTGAGTCTGTGCATAGGACAGGGAATGGCTACACCTTC
CAISESVHRTGNGYTF
>TRBD1|few|TRBV29-1|TRBJ1-2
TGCAGCGTAGACAGGGGGCAAGAAGGCTACACCTTC
CSVDRGQEGYTF
>NA|NA|TRBV5-1|TRBJ2-1
TGCGCCAGCAGCTTGGAAACTGCGGGGGCGTTTTATGCTCGACCCAATGAGCAGTTCTTC
CASSLETAGAFYARPNEQFF
>NA|few|TRBV20-1|TRBJ2-1
TGCAGTGCTAGAGATGCCGACAGTAGCTCCTACAATGAGCAGTTCTTC
CSARDADSSSYNEQFF